The source of this T cell receptor beta chain is a study of identical twins. One entry per CDR3 protein results from TCRdb running MiXCR on the 5' RACE reads. The sample has some 460,000 distinct CDR3 sequences; 12% to 15% are singletons. In its sample, this clonotype was seen once. This CDR3 has 14 residues. V was cut by 3 bases and J by 0 bases, with 9 bases left in between. The germline CDR1 and CDR2 sequences are DFQATT and SNEGSKA (reference sequence). These data also featured in a second study, about yellow fever vaccine responses in identical twins.

Source material: CD4+ T cells sorted from blood. This sequence originates from a woman in her late teens or twenties in good health. The rearrangement joins TRBV20-1 to TRBJ2-1, with D unresolved. CDR3 DNA: TGCAGTGCTAGGGCCCGGAGCTCCTACAATGAGCAGTTCTTC. Translated, it gives CSARARSSYNEQFF.